Following are 3 T cell receptor beta chains from one sample sequenced in a study of cytomegalovirus exposure and HLA in healthy donors. The study ran its PCR with 60 Vbeta and 13 Jbeta primers. The repertoire was sequenced with immunoSEQ multiplex PCR; TCRdb's copy has only in-frame clones and lacks some. The sample lists fewer than 95,000 clones, roughly two thirds occurring once. Sequencing was carried out using PBMCs. The receptor source for this set is a middle-aged woman in good health and CMV-seropositive.

The CDR3 is CASSYSGDRDDYTF. DNA of the CDR3: TGTGCCAGCAGTTACTCGGGGGACAGGGATGACTACACCTTC. The gene calls are TRBV6-6 and TRBJ1-2; the match to TRBD1 covers 9 bases. The germline CDR1 and CDR2 sequences are MNHNY and SVGAGI (reference sequence). The CDR3 extends over 14 amino acids. J lost 10 bases, V lost 0 bases, and 6 bases had no gene match.

This clone was counted once. V is TRBV4-3 and J is TRBJ2-1; 10 bases agree with TRBD2. The CDR3 totals 16 residues. V shed 0 bases and J 7 bases; nucleotides not matched to a gene: 6. Germline V gene data show CDR1 as LGHNA and CDR2 as YSLEER. Here the CDR3 reads CASSQEPSGRANEQFF. CDR3 nucleotides: TGCGCCAGCAGCCAAGAACCCAGCGGGAGGGCAAATGAGCAGTTCTTC.

This clone has a handful of counts. The genes are TRBV4-2 and TRBJ2-5, with D possibly matching TRBD1 (6 bases). Trimming stripped 4 bases from V and 1 base from J, with 10 bases between. Germline V gives CDR1 LGHNA, CDR2 YNFKEQ. The CDR3 is 14 amino acids. In DNA, the CDR3 is TGTGCCAGCAGCCTCCGGGACACCCAAGAGACCCAGTACTTC. This translates into CASSLRDTQETQYF.